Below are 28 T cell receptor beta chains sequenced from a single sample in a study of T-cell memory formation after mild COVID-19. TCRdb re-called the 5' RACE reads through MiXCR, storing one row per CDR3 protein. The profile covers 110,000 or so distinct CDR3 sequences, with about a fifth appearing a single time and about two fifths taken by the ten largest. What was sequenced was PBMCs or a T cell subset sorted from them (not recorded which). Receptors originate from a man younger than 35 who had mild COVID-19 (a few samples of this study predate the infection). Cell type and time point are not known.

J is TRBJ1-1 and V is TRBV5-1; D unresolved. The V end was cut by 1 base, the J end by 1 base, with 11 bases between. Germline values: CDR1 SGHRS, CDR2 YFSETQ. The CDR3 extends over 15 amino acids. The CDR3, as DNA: TGCGCCAGCAGCTTGATTGGAGCAAAGAACACTGAAGCTTTCTTT. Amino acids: CASSLIGAKNTEAFF.

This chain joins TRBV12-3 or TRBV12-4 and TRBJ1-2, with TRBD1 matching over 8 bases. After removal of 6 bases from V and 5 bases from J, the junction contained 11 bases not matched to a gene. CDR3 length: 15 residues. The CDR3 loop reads CASRASGTGWYGYTF. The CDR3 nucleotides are TGTGCCAGCAGGGCCTCCGGGACAGGCTGGTATGGCTACACCTTC.

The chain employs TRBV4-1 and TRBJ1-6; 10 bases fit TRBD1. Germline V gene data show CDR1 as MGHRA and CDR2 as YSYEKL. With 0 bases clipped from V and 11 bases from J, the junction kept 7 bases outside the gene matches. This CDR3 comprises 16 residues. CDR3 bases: TGCGCCAGCAGCCAAGAGCCCCGGGACAGGGGTCCACCCCTCCACTTT. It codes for CASSQEPRDRGPPLHF.

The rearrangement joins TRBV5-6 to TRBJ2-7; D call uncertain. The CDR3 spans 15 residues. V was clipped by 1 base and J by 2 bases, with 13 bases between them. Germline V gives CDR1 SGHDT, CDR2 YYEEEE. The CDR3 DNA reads TGTGCCAGCAGCTTGCCGTTTTCAGGACCCTACGAGCAGTACTTC. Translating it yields CASSLPFSGPYEQYF.

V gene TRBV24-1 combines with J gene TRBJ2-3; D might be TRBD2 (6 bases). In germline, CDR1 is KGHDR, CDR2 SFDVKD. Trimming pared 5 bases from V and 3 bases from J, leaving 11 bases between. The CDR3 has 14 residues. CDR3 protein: CATSGVRGTDTQYF. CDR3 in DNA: TGTGCCACCAGTGGCGTCCGGGGGACAGATACGCAGTATTTT.

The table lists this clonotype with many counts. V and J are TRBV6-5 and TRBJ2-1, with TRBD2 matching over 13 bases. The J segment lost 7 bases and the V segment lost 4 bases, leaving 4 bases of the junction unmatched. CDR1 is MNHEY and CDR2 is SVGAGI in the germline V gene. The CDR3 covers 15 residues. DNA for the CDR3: TGTGCCAGCAGTTCGACTAGCGGGGGGCCGAATGAGCAGTTCTTC. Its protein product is CASSSTSGGPNEQFF.

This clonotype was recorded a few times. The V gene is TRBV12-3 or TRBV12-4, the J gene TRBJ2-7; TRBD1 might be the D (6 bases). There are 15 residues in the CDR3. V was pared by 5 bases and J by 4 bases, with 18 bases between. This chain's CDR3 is CASSPSPGTNYEQYF. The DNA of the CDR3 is TGTGCCAGCAGTCCCTCCCCCGGGACAAATTACGAGCAGTACTTC.

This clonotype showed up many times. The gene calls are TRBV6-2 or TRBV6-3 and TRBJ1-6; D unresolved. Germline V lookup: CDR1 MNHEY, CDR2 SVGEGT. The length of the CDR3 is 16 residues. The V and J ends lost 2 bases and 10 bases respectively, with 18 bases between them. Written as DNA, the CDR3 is TGTGCCAGCAGTTACCCCCTTCAGGAGTCAGGATCACCCCTCCACTTT. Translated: CASSYPLQESGSPLHF.

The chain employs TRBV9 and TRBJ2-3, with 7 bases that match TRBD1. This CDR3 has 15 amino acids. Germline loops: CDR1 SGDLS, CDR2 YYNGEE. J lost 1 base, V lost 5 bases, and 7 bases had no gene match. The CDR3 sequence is CASRVGDRGTDTQYF. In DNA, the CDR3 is TGTGCCAGCAGGGTTGGGGACAGAGGCACAGATACGCAGTATTTT.

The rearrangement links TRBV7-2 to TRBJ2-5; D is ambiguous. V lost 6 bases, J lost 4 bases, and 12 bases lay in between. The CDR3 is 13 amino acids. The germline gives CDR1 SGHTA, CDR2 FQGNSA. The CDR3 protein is CASRPRVRETQYF. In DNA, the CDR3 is TGTGCCAGCAGGCCTAGGGTGAGAGAGACCCAGTACTTC.

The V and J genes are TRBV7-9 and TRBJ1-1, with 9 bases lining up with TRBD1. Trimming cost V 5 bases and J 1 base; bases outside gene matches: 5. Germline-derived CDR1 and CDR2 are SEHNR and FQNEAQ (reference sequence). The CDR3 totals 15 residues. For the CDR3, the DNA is TGTGCCAGCAGCCATCAGGACAGGGGGAACACTGAAGCTTTCTTT. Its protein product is CASSHQDRGNTEAFF.

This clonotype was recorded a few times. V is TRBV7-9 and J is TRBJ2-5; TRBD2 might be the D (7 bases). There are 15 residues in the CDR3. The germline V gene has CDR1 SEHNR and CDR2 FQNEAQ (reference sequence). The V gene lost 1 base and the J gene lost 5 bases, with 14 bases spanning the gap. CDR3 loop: CASSLVGRGRETQYF. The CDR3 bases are TGTGCCAGCAGCTTAGTCGGGCGGGGGCGTGAGACCCAGTACTTC.

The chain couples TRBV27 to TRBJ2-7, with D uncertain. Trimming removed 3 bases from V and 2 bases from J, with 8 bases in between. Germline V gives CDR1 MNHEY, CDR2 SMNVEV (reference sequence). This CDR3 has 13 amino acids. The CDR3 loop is CASSFTGAYEQYF. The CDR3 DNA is TGTGCCAGCAGTTTCACCGGCGCCTACGAGCAGTACTTC.

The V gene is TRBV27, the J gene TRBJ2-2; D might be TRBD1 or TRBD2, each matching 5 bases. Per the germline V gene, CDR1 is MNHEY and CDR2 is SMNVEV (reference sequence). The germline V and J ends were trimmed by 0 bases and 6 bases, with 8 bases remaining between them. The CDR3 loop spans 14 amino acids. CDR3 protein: CASSLSWGSGELFF. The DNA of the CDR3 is TGTGCCAGCAGTTTATCGTGGGGGTCCGGGGAGCTGTTTTTT.

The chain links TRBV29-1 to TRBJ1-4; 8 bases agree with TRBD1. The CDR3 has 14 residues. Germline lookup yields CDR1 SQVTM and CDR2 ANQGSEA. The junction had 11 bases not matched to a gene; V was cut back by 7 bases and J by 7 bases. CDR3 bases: TGCAGCGCTGTGGTTACAGGGGGAGGTGAAAAACTGTTTTTT. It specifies CSAVVTGGGEKLFF.

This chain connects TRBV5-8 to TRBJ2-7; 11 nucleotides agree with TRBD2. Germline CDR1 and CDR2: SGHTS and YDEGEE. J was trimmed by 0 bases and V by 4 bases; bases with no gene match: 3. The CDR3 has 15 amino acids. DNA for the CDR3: TGTGCCAGCAGCCCGGGACTAGCGGACTCCTACGAGCAGTACTTC. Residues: CASSPGLADSYEQYF.

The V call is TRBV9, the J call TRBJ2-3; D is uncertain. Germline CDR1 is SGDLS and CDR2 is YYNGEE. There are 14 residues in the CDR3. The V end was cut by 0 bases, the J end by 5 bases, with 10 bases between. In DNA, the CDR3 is TGTGCCAGCAGCGTAGCTGACGGGTTAGATACGCAGTATTTT. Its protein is CASSVADGLDTQYF.

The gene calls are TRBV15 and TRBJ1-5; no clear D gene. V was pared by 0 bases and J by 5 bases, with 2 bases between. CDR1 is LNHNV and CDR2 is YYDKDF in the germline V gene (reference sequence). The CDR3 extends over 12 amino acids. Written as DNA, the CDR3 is TGTGCCACCAGCAGAGAGGATCAGCCCCAGCATTTT. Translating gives CATSREDQPQHF.

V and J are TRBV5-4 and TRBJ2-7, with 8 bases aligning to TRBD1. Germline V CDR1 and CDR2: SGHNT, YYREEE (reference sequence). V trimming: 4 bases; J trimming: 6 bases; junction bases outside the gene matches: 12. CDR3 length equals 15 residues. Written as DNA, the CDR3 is TGTGCCAGCAGCCCCTCGGACAGGGATCCCGCCGAGCAGTACTTC. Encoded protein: CASSPSDRDPAEQYF.

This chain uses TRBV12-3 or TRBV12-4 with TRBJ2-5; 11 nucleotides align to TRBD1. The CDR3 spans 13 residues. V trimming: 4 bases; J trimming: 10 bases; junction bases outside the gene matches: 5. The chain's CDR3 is CASSWGTGGDQYF. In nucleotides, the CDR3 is TGTGCCAGCAGTTGGGGGACAGGGGGGGACCAGTACTTC.

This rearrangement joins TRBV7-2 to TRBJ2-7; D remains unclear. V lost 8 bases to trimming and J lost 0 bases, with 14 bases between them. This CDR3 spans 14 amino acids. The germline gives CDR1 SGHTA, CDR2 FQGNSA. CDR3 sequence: CASGLGPSSYEQYV. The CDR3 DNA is TGTGCCAGCGGCCTAGGACCCTCCTCCTACGAGCAGTACGTC.

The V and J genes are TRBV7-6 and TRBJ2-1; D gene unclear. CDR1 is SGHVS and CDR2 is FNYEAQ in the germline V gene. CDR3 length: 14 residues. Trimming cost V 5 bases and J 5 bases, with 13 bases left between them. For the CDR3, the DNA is TGTGCCAGCAGCCCCTCGTCGGGTCACAATGAGCAGTTCTTC. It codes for CASSPSSGHNEQFF.

Written as DNA, the CDR3 is TGTGCCAGCAGCTTTGTCCCGGCGGTCCTGGAGCAGTACTTC. Translating it yields CASSFVPAVLEQYF. J is TRBJ2-7 and V is TRBV11-2, with D hard to call. Trimming took 3 bases from V and 7 from J, leaving 16 bases between them. Germline lookup yields CDR1 SGHAT and CDR2 FQNNGV. The CDR3 covers 14 residues. Using reference TRBV11-2 and TRBJ2-7 for the parts outside the CDR3, the full variable domain is EAGVAQSPRYKIIEKRQSVAFWCNPISGHATLYWYQQILGQGPKLLIQFQNNGVVDDSQLPKDRFSAERLKGVDSTLKIQPAKLEDSAVYLCASSFVPAVLEQYFGPGTRLTVT.

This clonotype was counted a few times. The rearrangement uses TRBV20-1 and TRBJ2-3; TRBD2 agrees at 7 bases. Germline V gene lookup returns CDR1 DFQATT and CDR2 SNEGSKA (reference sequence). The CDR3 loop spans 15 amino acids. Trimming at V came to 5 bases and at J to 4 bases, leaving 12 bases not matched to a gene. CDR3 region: CSAARRGDDPDTQYF. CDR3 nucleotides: TGCAGTGCTGCCCGCCGGGGGGATGATCCAGATACGCAGTATTTT.

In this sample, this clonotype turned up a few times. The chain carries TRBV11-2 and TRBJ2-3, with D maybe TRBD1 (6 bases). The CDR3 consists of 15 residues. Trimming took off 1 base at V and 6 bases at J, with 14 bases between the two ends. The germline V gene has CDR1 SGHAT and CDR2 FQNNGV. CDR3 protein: CASSLVVGQPDTQYF. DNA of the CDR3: TGTGCCAGCAGCTTAGTGGTAGGACAGCCCGATACGCAGTATTTT.

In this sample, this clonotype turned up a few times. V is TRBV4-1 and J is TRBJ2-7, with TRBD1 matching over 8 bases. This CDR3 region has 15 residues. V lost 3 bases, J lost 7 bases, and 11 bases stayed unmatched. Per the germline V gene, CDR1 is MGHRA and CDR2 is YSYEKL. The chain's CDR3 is CASSHIGQGRGEQYF. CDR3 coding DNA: TGCGCCAGCAGCCATATAGGACAGGGTAGAGGAGAGCAGTACTTC.

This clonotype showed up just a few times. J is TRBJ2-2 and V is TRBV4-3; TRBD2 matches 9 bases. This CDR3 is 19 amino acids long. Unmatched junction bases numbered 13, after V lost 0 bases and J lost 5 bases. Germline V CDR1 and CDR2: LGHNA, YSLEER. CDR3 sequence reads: CASSQEWGLAHRRTGELFF. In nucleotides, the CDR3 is TGCGCCAGCAGCCAAGAGTGGGGACTAGCCCATAGGCGGACCGGGGAGCTGTTTTTT.

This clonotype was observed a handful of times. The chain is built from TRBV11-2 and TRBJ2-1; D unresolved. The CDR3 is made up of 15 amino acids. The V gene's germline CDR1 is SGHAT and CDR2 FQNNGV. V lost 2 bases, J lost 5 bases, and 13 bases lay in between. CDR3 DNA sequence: TGTGCCAGCAGCTTATACCTCGGACCCGACAATGAGCAGTTCTTC. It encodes CASSLYLGPDNEQFF.